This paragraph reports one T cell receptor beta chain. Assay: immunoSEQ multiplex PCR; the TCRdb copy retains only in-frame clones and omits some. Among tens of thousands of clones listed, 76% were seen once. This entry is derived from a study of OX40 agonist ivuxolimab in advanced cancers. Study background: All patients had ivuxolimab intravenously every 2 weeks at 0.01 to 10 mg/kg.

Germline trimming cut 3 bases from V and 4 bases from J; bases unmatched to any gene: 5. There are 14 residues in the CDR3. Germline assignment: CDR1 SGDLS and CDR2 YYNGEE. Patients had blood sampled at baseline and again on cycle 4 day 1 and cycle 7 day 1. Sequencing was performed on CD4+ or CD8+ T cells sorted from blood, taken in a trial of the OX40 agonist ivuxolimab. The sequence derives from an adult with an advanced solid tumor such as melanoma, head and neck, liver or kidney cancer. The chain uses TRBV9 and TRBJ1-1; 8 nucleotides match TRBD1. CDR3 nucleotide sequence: TGTGCCAGCAGCGCCCGGGACAGGACCACTGAAGCTTTCTTT. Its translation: CASSARDRTTEAFF.